The 7 T cell receptor beta chains below all came from one sample that was sequenced in a study of Ad26.COV2.S vaccination and SARS-CoV-2 variants. TCRdb keeps only in-frame clones here, not all; method: immunoSEQ multiplex PCR. The top ten clones hold 16% of a sample with 85,000 to 95,000 clones, approximately 77% of them seen once. Sequenced here: peripheral blood, sampled after recovery from COVID-19. Receptor source: a human donor who had recovered from COVID-19.

V usage is TRBV18 and J usage is TRBJ1-1; a possible D gene is TRBD1 (6 bases). The CDR3 runs 14 residues. The V end was cut by 5 bases, the J end by 2 bases, with 12 bases between. Germline lookup yields CDR1 KGHSH and CDR2 LQKENI. The CDR3 is CASSTKGGNTEAFF. The CDR3 DNA is TGTGCCAGCTCAACCAAGGGGGGAAACACTGAAGCTTTCTTT.

This clone was picked up one time. This chain links TRBV19 with TRBJ1-1, with D possibly matching TRBD1 (6 bases). The CDR3 is made up of 15 amino acids. Deletions cut 5 bases from V and 1 base from J, with 14 bases between. Per germline, CDR1 LNHDA and CDR2 SQIVND (reference sequence). CDR3 region: CASSGEQGPNTEAFF. CDR3 coding DNA: TGTGCCAGTAGTGGAGAACAGGGTCCGAACACTGAAGCTTTCTTT.

The gene calls are TRBV10-3 and TRBJ1-2, with no clear D. With 0 bases removed from V and 4 bases from J, the gap between germline ends came to 3 bases. Germline loops: CDR1 ENHRY, CDR2 SYGVKD. This CDR3 is 12 amino acids long. In DNA form, the CDR3 reads TGTGCCATCAGTGAGTCTACCTATGGCTACACCTTC. It codes for CAISESTYGYTF.

V is TRBV19 and J is TRBJ1-6; 8 bases are a match to TRBD1. Germline-derived CDR1 and CDR2 are LNHDA and SQIVND (reference sequence). The length of the CDR3 is 16 residues. Trimming cost V 6 bases and J 10 bases; bases outside gene matches: 14. The CDR3 nucleotides are TGTGCCAGTAGACTATCTCGACAGGGGCGATACTCACCCCTCCACTTT. Amino acid sequence: CASRLSRQGRYSPLHF.

This clone has a handful of counts. This rearrangement joins TRBV28 to TRBJ1-4; D perhaps matches TRBD1 (5 bases). The V end lost 2 bases, the J end lost 4 bases, and 20 bases lay between the germline ends. CDR3 length: 18 amino acids. Germline CDR1 and CDR2: MDHEN and SYDVKM. The CDR3 loop is CASSLAKGPTRGNEKLFF. The CDR3 coding sequence is TGTGCCAGCAGTTTAGCTAAAGGCCCCACAAGGGGTAATGAAAAACTGTTTTTT.

The chain employs TRBV6-6 and TRBJ1-2, with 9 nucleotides matching TRBD1. V dropped 7 bases and J dropped 7; count of bases not matched to a gene: 7. The CDR3 contains 13 residues. In germline, CDR1 is MNHNY, CDR2 SVGAGI (reference sequence). CDR3 sequence (DNA): TGTGCCAGCATTACCGGGACAGGGTCTGGCTACACCTTC. The encoded protein is CASITGTGSGYTF.

This clone was counted once. V usage is TRBV9 and J usage is TRBJ2-1; 7 nucleotides align to TRBD1. CDR3 length equals 13 residues. V was pared by 4 bases and J by 7 bases, with 5 bases of the junction left unmatched. Germline lookup yields CDR1 SGDLS and CDR2 YYNGEE. The CDR3 sequence: CASSPSQGNEQFF. The CDR3 nucleotides read TGTGCCAGCAGCCCATCACAGGGGAATGAGCAGTTCTTC.